The clone carrying this T cell receptor beta chain was detected only once. The CDR3 runs to 12 residues. Germline V gene data show CDR1 as LNHDA and CDR2 as SQIVND (reference sequence). The V end was cut by 5 bases, the J end by 8 bases, with 9 bases between. Under the authors' procedure: Amplifying reference gene primers gave estimates of nucleated cell counts. Here immunoSEQ multiplex PCR was the method, and the copy in TCRdb shows in-frame clones only, minus some. V and J calls and clone size are copied from that table; D and trimming were computed from the DNA. The sample consists of around 42,000 clones, approximately 83% of them appearing once. The data were obtained in a study of blood T cell repertoires in COVID-19. About the research overall: The United States, Italy and Spain were the sources of the acute and convalescent COVID-19 samples. Sources were T cells, B-cell-depleted T cells, or PBMCs; the material itself was cDNA or gDNA.

Sequences were obtained from peripheral blood. This rearrangement joins TRBV19 to TRBJ2-2, with D possibly matching TRBD1 (5 bases). This clonotype was obtained from a woman older than 75 with acute or convalescent COVID-19. CDR3 sequence: CASSSQGGELFF. The CDR3 DNA reads as TGTGCCAGTAGTTCTCAGGGAGGGGAGCTGTTTTTT.